This T cell receptor (beta chain) was profiled in a study of a mutant IDH1 vaccine in newly diagnosed glioma. Overall study: Vaccinations were initiated 4-6 weeks following radiotherapy alone, or were given together with temozolomide cycles. Therapy received beforehand was radiotherapy, temozolomide, or both, with most patients given both.

With respect to this clone: Its specificity is unknown.

The study, taken as a whole, reports: Of all patients, about 93% showed vaccine-induced immune responses. Changes in top peripheral clonotypes did not appear linked to pseudoprogression.

This table comes from immunoSEQ multiplex PCR, and its TCRdb copy is limited to in-frame clones, with some not included. The sample contains roughly 130,000 clones, just under 80% of which appear only once. Time point indicated: week 11, during vaccination. Mutant IDH1 20-mer peptide, at 300 ug, made up each vaccine dose, with topical imiquimod. CDR1 and CDR2 from the germline V gene are SGHDT and YYEEEE. The CDR3 has 14 residues. The V end lost 0 bases, the J end lost 2 bases, and 5 bases lay between the germline ends. Source: PBMCs, taken from a glioma patient whose treatment included an IDH1 peptide vaccine. The chain is built from TRBV5-6 and TRBJ2-2; D gene uncertain. The receptor's source is a man aged 35-49 years with glioma. CDR3 region: CASSLVGNTGELFF. CDR3 DNA sequence: TGTGCCAGCAGCTTGGTGGGTAACACCGGGGAGCTGTTTTTT.